What follows are 18 T cell receptor beta chains derived from one specimen sequenced in a study of blood T cell repertoires in COVID-19. Measured with immunoSEQ multiplex PCR; TCRdb has only the in-frame clones, and not every one. The sample comprises fewer than 130,000 clones, roughly four fifths of which are singletons, and about 17% rests with the top ten. Source material: peripheral blood. The receptors shown here come from a woman aged 55-69 years with acute or convalescent COVID-19.

J is TRBJ1-3 and V is TRBV10-2, with D tentatively TRBD1 (6 bases). The germline V and J ends were trimmed by 4 bases and 2 bases, with 15 bases remaining between them. Germline loops: CDR1 WSHSY, CDR2 SAAADI. This CDR3 is 16 amino acids long. CDR3 in DNA: TGCGCCAGCAGTGTCCCTTCACAGGGAGCTGGAAACACCATATATTTT. Its translation: CASSVPSQGAGNTIYF.

The gene calls are TRBV5-1 and TRBJ2-5; 12 bases align to TRBD2. The length of the CDR3 is 17 residues. CDR1 is SGHRS and CDR2 is YFSETQ in the germline V gene. With 1 base clipped from V and 5 bases from J, the junction kept 9 bases outside the gene matches. CDR3 residues: CASSLSLAGGIAETQYF. The CDR3 DNA reads TGCGCCAGCAGCTTGAGCCTAGCGGGGGGGATAGCGGAGACCCAGTACTTC.

The chain couples TRBV9 to TRBJ2-3, with 9 bases fitting TRBD2. CDR1 and CDR2 (germline): SGDLS, YYNGEE. The V gene end was trimmed by 0 bases and the J gene end by 5 bases; junction bases not matched to a gene: 7. The length of the CDR3 is 16 residues. As DNA, the CDR3 is TGTGCCAGCAGCGTAGGGATAGCGGGGGCTGTAGATACGCAGTATTTT. Encoded protein: CASSVGIAGAVDTQYF.

The V call is TRBV11-2, the J call TRBJ2-2, with 9 bases matching TRBD2. Per germline, CDR1 SGHAT and CDR2 FQNNGV. Trimming cost V 3 bases and J 4 bases; bases outside gene matches: 12. The CDR3 totals 18 residues. CDR3 loop: CASSFPTGSGRSTGELFF. In nucleotides, the CDR3 is TGTGCCAGCAGCTTCCCCACGGGTAGCGGGAGATCCACCGGGGAGCTGTTTTTT.

The chain uses TRBV5-4 and TRBJ2-7; weak D call: TRBD2 (6 bases). Germline V lookup: CDR1 SGHNT, CDR2 YYREEE (reference sequence). V shed 2 bases and J shed 1 base, with 16 bases lying between them. The CDR3 is 16 residues long. The DNA of the CDR3 is TGTGCCAGCAGCTTCCAACGGACTATTGAATCCTACGAGCAGTACTTC. It specifies CASSFQRTIESYEQYF.

V is TRBV7-9 and J is TRBJ1-1; 8 nucleotides agree with TRBD1. CDR1 SEHNR and CDR2 FQNEAQ come from the germline V gene (reference sequence). This CDR3 is 14 amino acids long. The trim removed 3 bases at V and 4 bases at J, leaving 4 bases unmatched. CDR3 in amino acids: CASSFRGLSTEAFF. The CDR3 DNA reads as TGTGCCAGCAGCTTCAGGGGGCTTAGCACTGAAGCTTTCTTT.

The chain employs TRBV9 and TRBJ2-2; D gene uncertain. The CDR3 runs to 15 residues. With 0 bases removed from V and 11 bases from J, the gap between germline ends came to 17 bases. Germline V gene lookup returns CDR1 SGDLS and CDR2 YYNGEE. The CDR3: CASSVGQPSAGELFF. Written as DNA, the CDR3 is TGTGCCAGCAGCGTAGGGCAGCCCTCCGCAGGAGAGCTGTTTTTT.

The rearrangement joins TRBV5-1 to TRBJ1-1; D is uncertain. CDR3 size: 13 residues. Trimming pared 4 bases from V and 0 bases from J, leaving 7 bases between. The germline CDR1 and CDR2 sequences are SGHRS and YFSETQ. The CDR3 DNA is TGCGCCAGCAGCCCGAGATTGAACACTGAAGCTTTCTTT. Translated, it gives CASSPRLNTEAFF.

V gene TRBV7-6 combines with J gene TRBJ1-3, with D hard to call. Germline V CDR1 and CDR2: SGHVS, FNYEAQ. This CDR3 has 17 residues. The V end was cut by 1 base, the J end by 0 bases, with 13 bases between. The CDR3 region is CASSLETAGSSGNTIYF. CDR3 nucleotides: TGTGCCAGCAGCTTAGAGACGGCTGGGAGCTCTGGAAACACCATATATTTT.

The V gene is TRBV7-9, the J gene TRBJ2-2; D is perhaps TRBD2 (5 bases). Germline loops: CDR1 SEHNR, CDR2 FQNEAQ (reference sequence). V dropped 5 bases and J dropped 4 bases, with 14 bases sitting between them. This CDR3 is 15 amino acids long. CDR3 DNA sequence: TGTGCCAGCAGCCGGCCGGGATCCTCCACCGGGGAGCTGTTTTTT. Its translation: CASSRPGSSTGELFF.

The rearrangement joins TRBV4-3 to TRBJ2-1, with D possibly TRBD2 on 5 matching bases. The germline V gene encodes CDR1 LGHNA and CDR2 YSLEER. This CDR3 has 16 amino acids. The V gene lost 3 bases and the J gene lost 1 base, with 13 bases spanning the gap. The CDR3 reads CASSQHREKSYNEQFF. The CDR3 region has the DNA TGCGCCAGCAGCCAGCACCGGGAAAAGTCCTACAATGAGCAGTTCTTC.

This chain uses TRBV29-1 with TRBJ2-7; 7 bases match TRBD1. J gave up 2 bases and V 5 bases, and 12 bases lay outside the gene matches. The CDR3 runs 15 residues. CDR1 and CDR2 from the germline V gene are SQVTM and ANQGSEA. The CDR3 coding sequence is TGCAGCGTTTTTCTAGGGACAGCCATCACCTACGAGCAGTACTTC. This encodes CSVFLGTAITYEQYF.

The chain couples TRBV24-1 to TRBJ2-7; weak D call: TRBD1 (8 bases). The CDR3 runs to 15 residues. Trimming took 3 bases from V and 2 from J, leaving 13 bases between them. Germline V lookup: CDR1 KGHDR, CDR2 SFDVKD. CDR3 sequence: CATSDHRGGTYEQYF. Here the CDR3 DNA reads TGTGCCACCAGTGATCACAGGGGGGGCACCTACGAGCAGTACTTC.

This rearrangement joins TRBV4-2 to TRBJ1-5, with D perhaps matching TRBD1 (6 bases). Trimming left V 4 bases short and J 0 bases short, with 16 bases between. Germline CDR1 and CDR2: LGHNA and YNFKEQ. The CDR3 is 17 amino acids. CDR3 DNA: TGTGCCAGCAGCCCAAGCGGACAGCCGTATAGCAATCAGCCCCAGCATTTT. Amino acid sequence: CASSPSGQPYSNQPQHF.

J is TRBJ1-5 and V is TRBV11-2; 8 bases agree with TRBD1. The V segment lost 4 bases and the J segment 2 bases; nucleotides outside the gene matches: 4. The CDR3 consists of 15 residues. Germline loops: CDR1 SGHAT, CDR2 FQNNGV. The CDR3 reads CASSSGQGRNQPQHF. CDR3 coding DNA: TGTGCCAGCAGCTCAGGACAGGGACGCAATCAGCCCCAGCATTTT.

The chain carries TRBV4-1 and TRBJ2-1, with TRBD2 matching 8 bases. Germline V gene lookup returns CDR1 MGHRA and CDR2 YSYEKL. V lost 2 bases and J lost 7; bases outside the gene matches: 7. CDR3 size: 15 residues. The CDR3 protein is CASSQQSGGRNEQFF. CDR3 DNA sequence: TGCGCCAGCAGCCAACAGAGCGGGGGCCGGAATGAGCAGTTCTTC.

This sequence joins TRBV7-9 and TRBJ1-3; D is ambiguous. The CDR3 has 15 residues. Per the germline V gene, CDR1 is SEHNR and CDR2 is FQNEAQ (reference sequence). V was cut by 1 base and J by 2 bases, with 9 bases left in between. CDR3 nucleotide sequence: TGTGCCAGCAGCTTAGTAGCTCGGCCTGGAAACACCATATATTTT. Its translation: CASSLVARPGNTIYF. Full variable domain (outside the CDR3, taken from reference TRBV7-9 and TRBJ1-3): DTGVSQNPRHKITKRGQNVTFRCDPISEHNRLYWYRQTLGQGPEFLTYFQNEAQLEKSRLLSDRFSAERPKGSFSTLEIQRTEQGDSAMYLCASSLVARPGNTIYFGEGSWLTVV.

The chain has TRBV7-2 and TRBJ1-1; D is possibly TRBD1 (5 bases). The CDR3 contains 14 residues. CDR1 and CDR2 from the germline V gene are SGHTA and FQGNSA. Trimming pared 4 bases from V and 1 base from J, leaving 10 bases between. The CDR3 bases are TGTGCCAGCAGCTCCTCCAGGGCGAACACTGAAGCTTTCTTT. It codes for CASSSSRANTEAFF.